Following are 13 T cell receptor beta chains from one sample sequenced in a study of cytomegalovirus exposure and HLA in healthy donors. The study ran its PCR with 60 Vbeta and 13 Jbeta primers. TCRdb's table, derived via immunoSEQ multiplex PCR, lists solely in-frame clones and lacks some. This sample has hundreds of thousands of clones, with 70% to 80% found just once. Sequencing input: PBMCs. Receptors were obtained from a girl aged 2-10 years in good health and CMV-seronegative.

The chain employs TRBV29-1 and TRBJ2-3; 16 positions agree with TRBD2. The ends lost 7 bases at V and 4 bases at J; junction bases unmatched: 8. The CDR3 runs 16 residues. CDR1 SQVTM and CDR2 ANQGSEA come from the germline V gene. CDR3 in amino acids: CSAEGTSGRAADTQYF. CDR3 bases: TGCAGCGCTGAGGGGACTAGCGGGAGGGCCGCAGATACGCAGTATTTT.

V gene TRBV12-5 combines with J gene TRBJ2-4, with 7 bases lining up with TRBD1. Per germline, CDR1 LGHNT and CDR2 FRNRAP. Trimming took 6 bases from V and 0 from J; bases not matched to a gene: 11. This CDR3 spans 17 amino acids. CDR3 nucleotide sequence: TGTGCTAGTGGAACCGGGACAGCTTTACTAGCCAAAAACATTCAGTACTTC. Protein: CASGTGTALLAKNIQYF.

This chain uses TRBV18 with TRBJ1-1, with TRBD1 matching over 7 bases. V shed 0 bases, J shed 3 bases, and the junction held 7 bases outside the gene matches. The CDR3 contains 16 residues. Germline values: CDR1 KGHSH, CDR2 LQKENI. Here the CDR3 DNA reads TGTGCCAGCTCACCACCCACACAGGGGATGTACACTGAAGCTTTCTTT. It yields the protein CASSPPTQGMYTEAFF.

This chain links TRBV5-4 with TRBJ2-6; a possible D gene is TRBD2 (5 bases). CDR1 and CDR2 (germline): SGHNT, YYREEE (reference sequence). V lost 3 bases to trimming and J lost 0 bases, with 7 bases between them. The CDR3 has 15 amino acids. The CDR3 region has the DNA TGTGCCAGCAGCTCCGGGGTCTCTGGGGCCAACGTCCTGACTTTC. Translated, it gives CASSSGVSGANVLTF. Together with reference TRBV5-4 and TRBJ2-6, the CDR3 gives the full variable domain: ETGVTQSPTHLIKTRGQQVTLRCSSQSGHNTVSWYQQALGQGPQFIFQYYREEENGRGNFPPRFSGLQFPNYSSELNVNALELDDSALYLCASSSGVSGANVLTFGAGSRLTVL.

The V and J genes are TRBV2 and TRBJ2-7; D possibly corresponds to TRBD1 (6 bases). This CDR3 contains 15 residues. V dropped 6 bases and J dropped 2 bases, with 17 bases sitting between them. From germline, CDR1 is SNHLY and CDR2 FYNNEI. CDR3 nucleotides: TGTGCCAGCAGACCGCCGGACAGTCAACCCTACGAGCAGTACTTC. It specifies CASRPPDSQPYEQYF.

This clone has only one observation. The chain couples TRBV30 to TRBJ2-7; D is unresolved. This CDR3 is 15 amino acids long. V lost 0 bases to trimming and J lost 0 bases, with 12 bases between them. Germline V gene sequence: CDR1 GTSNPN, CDR2 SVGIG (reference sequence). CDR3 sequence: CAWSVLSRSSYEQYF. As DNA, the CDR3 is TGTGCCTGGAGTGTACTTTCCCGAAGCTCCTACGAGCAGTACTTC. The full variable domain, in which reference TRBV30 and TRBJ2-7 provide the parts outside the CDR3, is SQTIHQWPATLVQPVGSPLSLECTVEGTSNPNLYWYRQAAGRGLQLLFYSVGIGQISSEVPQNLSASRPQDRQFILSSKKLLLSDSGFYLCAWSVLSRSSYEQYFGPGTRLTVT.

The chain carries TRBV5-5 and TRBJ2-1; 8 nucleotides line up with TRBD2. V dropped 5 bases and J dropped 1; count of bases not matched to a gene: 5. The CDR3 length is 15 residues. Germline CDR1 and CDR2: SGHKS and YYEKEE (reference sequence). CDR3 loop: CASRVASGSYNEQFF. In nucleotides, the CDR3 is TGTGCCAGCAGGGTGGCTAGCGGGTCCTACAATGAGCAGTTCTTC.

This clone came up once. This rearrangement joins TRBV10-3 to TRBJ1-2; D gene unclear. V was clipped by 0 bases and J by 7 bases, with 6 bases between them. CDR1 is ENHRY, CDR2 SYGVKD, per germline. The CDR3 length is 12 residues. CDR3 DNA: TGTGCCATCAGTGAGTCTACGGTTGGCTACACCTTC. Encoded protein: CAISESTVGYTF.

This chain uses TRBV11-2 with TRBJ2-1, with D possibly matching TRBD2 (5 bases). Deletions cut 2 bases from V and 5 bases from J, with 10 bases between. Germline V gene sequence: CDR1 SGHAT, CDR2 FQNNGV. The CDR3 is made up of 14 amino acids. The CDR3 region is CASSLLERNNEQFF. The CDR3 DNA sequence: TGTGCCAGCAGCTTATTAGAGCGGAACAATGAGCAGTTCTTC.

V usage is TRBV5-4 and J usage is TRBJ1-1, with D unresolved. V was trimmed by 0 bases and J by 1 base, leaving 10 bases between them. CDR3 size: 15 residues. Germline CDR1 is SGHNT and CDR2 is YYREEE (reference sequence). The CDR3 DNA sequence: TGTGCCAGCAGCTTGGGAGGGCACCAGAACACTGAAGCTTTCTTT. The encoded protein is CASSLGGHQNTEAFF.

This chain joins TRBV5-1 and TRBJ1-2; 8 bases agree with TRBD1. V gave up 4 bases and J gave up 5 bases; unmatched junction bases: 4. The CDR3 runs to 13 residues. The germline V gene has CDR1 SGHRS and CDR2 YFSETQ. The CDR3 coding sequence is TGCGCCAGCAGCCTCGGGACAGGTTATGGCTACACCTTC. This gives the protein CASSLGTGYGYTF.

The rearrangement links TRBV4-1 to TRBJ2-1, with TRBD1 matching 7 bases. The germline CDR1 and CDR2 sequences are MGHRA and YSYEKL. There are 15 residues in the CDR3. V trimming: 1 base; J trimming: 4 bases; junction bases outside the gene matches: 4. CDR3 loop: CASSQGGQLYNEQFF. CDR3 coding DNA: TGCGCCAGCAGCCAAGGGGGACAGCTATACAATGAGCAGTTCTTC.

This rearrangement joins TRBV6-1 to TRBJ2-7; 9 nucleotides match TRBD2. Trimming took 2 bases from V and 7 from J; bases not matched to a gene: 9. This CDR3 has 15 residues. Germline V lookup: CDR1 MNHNS, CDR2 SASEGT. CDR3 DNA sequence: TGTGCCAGCAGTGAATTTGCGCGGGAGGGTAGGGAGCAGTACTTC. Encoded protein: CASSEFAREGREQYF.